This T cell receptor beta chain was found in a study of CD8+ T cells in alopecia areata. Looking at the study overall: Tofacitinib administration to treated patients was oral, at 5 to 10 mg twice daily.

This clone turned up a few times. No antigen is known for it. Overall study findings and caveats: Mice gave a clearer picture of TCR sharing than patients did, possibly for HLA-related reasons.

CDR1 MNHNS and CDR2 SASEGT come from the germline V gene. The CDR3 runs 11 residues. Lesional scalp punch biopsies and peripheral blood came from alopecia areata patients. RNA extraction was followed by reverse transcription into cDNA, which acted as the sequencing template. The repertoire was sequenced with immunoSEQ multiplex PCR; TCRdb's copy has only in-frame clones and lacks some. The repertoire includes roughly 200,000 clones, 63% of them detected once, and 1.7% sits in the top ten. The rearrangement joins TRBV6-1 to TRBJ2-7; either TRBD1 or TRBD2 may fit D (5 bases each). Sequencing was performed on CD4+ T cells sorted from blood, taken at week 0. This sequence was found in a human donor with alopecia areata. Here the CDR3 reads CATGRDYEQYF. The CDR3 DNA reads TGTGCAACGGGACGGGACTACGAGCAGTACTTC.